Below, 32 T cell receptor beta chains from the same sample are listed, as sequenced in a study of cytomegalovirus exposure and HLA in healthy donors. Amplification used 60 Vbeta primers and 13 Jbeta primers. Repertoires were generated with immunoSEQ multiplex PCR, while TCRdb's copy carries only in-frame clones and drops some. This table holds approximately 190,000 clones, more than 75% found once. Material for sequencing was PBMCs. These receptor sequences come from a woman between 18 and 29 years old in good health and CMV-seronegative.

The V call is TRBV6-1, the J call TRBJ1-5; D uncertain. The CDR3 runs 16 residues. Between the trimmed V and J ends, which lost 0 bases and 1 base, there was a span of 10 bases. Germline V gene sequence: CDR1 MNHNS, CDR2 SASEGT. The CDR3 DNA is TGTGCCAGCAGTGAAGCGCTGGGGAGGAGCAATCAGCCCCAGCATTTT. It translates to CASSEALGRSNQPQHF.

This chain uses TRBV14 with TRBJ1-5; D gene ambiguous. The CDR3 spans 15 residues. The germline V gene encodes CDR1 SGHDN and CDR2 FVKESK. Trimming took off 2 bases at V and 4 bases at J, with 12 bases between the two ends. The CDR3: CASSQRRELNQPQHF. The DNA for the CDR3 is TGTGCCAGCAGCCAACGTCGGGAACTAAATCAGCCCCAGCATTTT.

The chain links TRBV19 to TRBJ2-7; the D gene is possibly TRBD1 (6 bases). The germline V gene encodes CDR1 LNHDA and CDR2 SQIVND (reference sequence). The CDR3 totals 13 residues. Trimming left V 1 base short and J 3 bases short, with 7 bases between. Here the CDR3 DNA reads TGTGCCAGTAGTATAGGAGGGGGCTACGAGCAGTACTTC. This translates into CASSIGGGYEQYF. Using reference TRBV19 and TRBJ2-7 for the parts outside the CDR3, the full variable domain is DGGITQSPKYLFRKEGQNVTLSCEQNLNHDAMYWYRQDPGQGLRLIYYSQIVNDFQKGDIAEGYSVSREKKESFPLTVTSAQKNPTAFYLCASSIGGGYEQYFGPGTRLTVT.

This clone was counted a single time. The chain uses TRBV14 and TRBJ2-7; 10 nucleotides line up with TRBD1. Trimming took 4 bases from V and 5 from J; bases not matched to a gene: 2. This CDR3 has 13 residues. Germline CDR1 and CDR2: SGHDN and FVKESK. CDR3 bases: TGTGCCAGCAGCCTGGGACAGGGGCACGAGCAGTACTTC. It translates to CASSLGQGHEQYF.

The chain combines TRBV15 with TRBJ2-7; unclear D gene. The V and J ends lost 1 base and 3 bases respectively, with 7 bases between them. Germline V gene data show CDR1 as LNHNV and CDR2 as YYDKDF (reference sequence). The CDR3 extends over 13 amino acids. Written as DNA, the CDR3 is TGTGCCACCAGCAGAGGGCCTTACTACGAGCAGTACTTC. Translation gives CATSRGPYYEQYF. Full variable domain (outside the CDR3, taken from reference TRBV15 and TRBJ2-7): DAMVIQNPRYQVTQFGKPVTLSCSQTLNHNVMYWYQQKSSQAPKLLFHYYDKDFNNEADTPDNFQSRRPNTSFCFLDIRSPGLGDTAMYLCATSRGPYYEQYFGPGTRLTVT.

This sequence joins TRBV18 and TRBJ1-4, with a possible D match to TRBD1 (5 bases). The length of the CDR3 is 13 residues. Trimming took off 3 bases at V and 7 bases at J, with 9 bases between the two ends. Germline-derived CDR1 and CDR2 are KGHSH and LQKENI. The DNA for the CDR3 is TGTGCCAGCTCACCGGGGCAAGGTGAAAAACTGTTTTTT. Amino acid sequence: CASSPGQGEKLFF.

The V call is TRBV6-1, the J call TRBJ1-6; the match to TRBD1 covers 8 bases. The length of the CDR3 is 12 residues. In germline, CDR1 is MNHNS, CDR2 SASEGT. J gave up 10 bases and V 8 bases, and 4 bases lay outside the gene matches. DNA of the CDR3: TGTGCCAGCGGGACAGGTAACTCACCCCTCCACTTT. Encoded protein: CASGTGNSPLHF.

The chain combines TRBV5-5 with TRBJ1-1; D not certain. Germline assignment: CDR1 SGHKS and CDR2 YYEKEE (reference sequence). The V end was cut by 0 bases, the J end by 4 bases, with 7 bases between. This CDR3 has 13 residues. The CDR3 region is CASSLEQSTEAFF. The CDR3, as DNA: TGTGCCAGCAGCTTGGAACAGAGCACTGAAGCTTTCTTT.

The chain couples TRBV7-8 to TRBJ1-1; D is perhaps TRBD1 (6 bases). Trimming cost V 2 bases and J 0 bases, with 10 bases left between them. The CDR3 consists of 15 residues. Germline assignment: CDR1 SGHVS and CDR2 FQNEAQ. The CDR3 nucleotides are TGTGCCAGCAGCTTAATAGGACAGCTGAACACTGAAGCTTTCTTT. Protein product: CASSLIGQLNTEAFF.

This chain links TRBV21-1 with TRBJ2-5; TRBD1 is the table's D call, not checked against the DNA. TRBV21-1 counts as a pseudogene. The CDR3 runs to 15 residues. The CDR3 protein is CASSKAQGAGETQYF. The CDR3 DNA follows: TGTGCCAGCAGCAAAGCGCAGGGGGCTGGGGAGACCCAGTACTTC.

The rearrangement uses TRBV6-6 and TRBJ1-2, with TRBD1 matching over 8 bases. Germline values: CDR1 MNHNY, CDR2 SVGAGI (reference sequence). J was trimmed by 8 bases and V by 5 bases; bases with no gene match: 10. The CDR3 sequence is 14 residues long. CDR3 nucleotides: TGTGCCAGCAGTGCAATCACAGGGGGGGGCGGCTACACCTTC. Its protein is CASSAITGGGGYTF.

The V and J genes are TRBV6-5 and TRBJ2-6, with D unclear. This CDR3 is 15 amino acids long. CDR1 and CDR2 from the germline V gene are MNHEY and SVGAGI. V was trimmed by 2 bases and J by 2 bases, leaving 7 bases between them. The CDR3 protein is CASSYEVPGANVLTF. CDR3 nucleotides: TGTGCCAGCAGTTACGAGGTTCCTGGGGCCAACGTCCTGACTTTC.

V gene TRBV18 combines with J gene TRBJ2-5; D remains ambiguous. The J call is in doubt because the DNA end fits TRBJ2-7 better. This CDR3 contains 15 residues. CDR1 and CDR2 (germline): KGHSH, LQKENI. In DNA form, the CDR3 reads TGTGCCAGCTCACCACCGGCAGTCCCATACTACGAGCAGTACTTC. Translated: CASSPPAVPYYEQYF.

This clone turned up a few times. The rearrangement links TRBV7-3 to TRBJ2-2; D unresolved. The V end lost 5 bases, the J end lost 4 bases, and 8 bases lay between the germline ends. Germline CDR1 reads SGHTA; CDR2 reads FQGTGA. CDR3 length: 13 amino acids. This chain's CDR3 is CASSRSGTGELFF. The CDR3 bases are TGTGCCAGCAGCCGCTCGGGCACCGGGGAGCTGTTTTTT.

The V gene is TRBV6-1, the J gene TRBJ1-1; D remains unclear. Trimming removed 5 bases at V and 2 bases at J, with 9 bases between. This CDR3 spans 13 amino acids. Germline V gene data show CDR1 as MNHNS and CDR2 as SASEGT. The CDR3 DNA sequence: TGTGCCAGCAGTATGACTGGAAACACTGAAGCTTTCTTT. The encoded protein is CASSMTGNTEAFF.

In the case of this clone: A read error may account for a junction end that differs from germline. Other nucleotide sequences from this sample produce the same CDR3. V and J are TRBV29-1 and TRBJ2-5; 7 bases map to TRBD2. Germline CDR1 reads SQVTM; CDR2 reads ANQGSEA. CDR3 length: 13 amino acids. CDR3 nucleotides: TGCAGCGTTCGCCGGGAGGTCGGAGAGACTCAGTACTTC. Amino acid sequence: CSVRREVGETQYF. Supplemented by reference TRBV29-1 and TRBJ2-5, the full variable domain reads SAVISQKPSRDICQRGTSLTIQCQVDSQVTMMFWYRQQPGQSLTLIATANQGSEATYESGFVIDKFPISRPNLTFSTLTVSNMSPEDSSIYLCSVRREVGETQYFGPGTRLLVL.

The V and J genes are TRBV29-1 and TRBJ1-2; TRBD1 is a possible D gene (6 bases). Germline-derived CDR1 and CDR2 are SQVTM and ANQGSEA. This CDR3 is 12 amino acids long. The V end was cut by 4 bases, the J end by 8 bases, with 14 bases between. CDR3 in amino acids: CSVGTGSKGYTF. DNA for the CDR3: TGCAGCGTTGGCACAGGGAGCAAGGGCTACACCTTC.

DNA of the CDR3: TGTGCCAGCAGCACACTAGGAATCGGACACATTCAGTACTTC. Its translation: CASSTLGIGHIQYF. The V gene is TRBV6-5, the J gene TRBJ2-4; maybe TRBD2 (5 bases). V lost 6 bases and J lost 8, with 17 bases in between. The CDR3 length is 14 residues. Germline V gene lookup returns CDR1 MNHEY and CDR2 SVGAGI.

The chain is built from TRBV2 and TRBJ2-1; 12 bases are a match to TRBD2. Germline V gene lookup returns CDR1 SNHLY and CDR2 FYNNEI. J lost 8 bases, V lost 11 bases, and 13 bases had no gene match. There are 15 residues in the CDR3. In nucleotides, the CDR3 is TGTGCCGGGCAGCCTCTAGCGGGAGGGCCCTATGAGCAGTTCTTC. Residues: CAGQPLAGGPYEQFF.

The V call is TRBV7-9, the J call TRBJ1-1; D gene ambiguous. V dropped 1 base and J dropped 2 bases, with 17 bases sitting between them. Germline-derived CDR1 and CDR2 are SEHNR and FQNEAQ (reference sequence). The CDR3 is made up of 17 amino acids. DNA of the CDR3: TGTGCCAGCAGCTTAGGAAATAACAGAGATTTTAACACTGAAGCTTTCTTT. Translation gives CASSLGNNRDFNTEAFF.

The gene calls are TRBV5-1 and TRBJ2-5; 13 bases align to TRBD2. The DNA end is a closer match to TRBJ2-7, so the J assignment may be wrong. This CDR3 is 16 amino acids long. Germline V gives CDR1 SGHRS, CDR2 YFSETQ. The CDR3 DNA sequence: TGCGCCAGCAGCATACACGGACTAGCGGGAGTAGACGAGCAGTACTTC. It yields the protein CASSIHGLAGVDEQYF.

The J gene is TRBJ2-5, the V gene TRBV7-9; D call uncertain. The V end lost 1 base, the J end lost 0 bases, and 6 bases lay between the germline ends. Looked up from germline, CDR1 is SEHNR and CDR2 is FQNEAQ (reference sequence). The CDR3 loop spans 14 amino acids. CDR3 sequence (DNA): TGTGCCAGCAGCTTAGTCACACACCAAGAGACCCAGTACTTC. Residues: CASSLVTHQETQYF.

The V gene is TRBV27, the J gene TRBJ2-7, with 7 positions matching TRBD2. Germline V gives CDR1 MNHEY, CDR2 SMNVEV (reference sequence). V dropped 2 bases and J dropped 2; count of bases not matched to a gene: 9. The CDR3 totals 16 residues. CDR3 loop: CASSLKRAGVAYEQYF. CDR3 bases: TGTGCCAGCAGTTTAAAGAGGGCGGGAGTGGCCTACGAGCAGTACTTC.

This clone was seen a few times. The chain combines TRBV7-9 with TRBJ1-6; D is perhaps TRBD1 (5 bases). CDR1 is SEHNR and CDR2 is FQNEAQ in the germline V gene (reference sequence). Deletions cut 3 bases from V and 6 bases from J, with 9 bases between. The CDR3 consists of 14 residues. For the CDR3, the DNA is TGTGCCAGCAGCTTCCAGGGTGGTAATTCACCCCTCCACTTT. This sequence encodes CASSFQGGNSPLHF.

V is TRBV6-1 and J is TRBJ2-7; 10 bases align to TRBD2. After removal of 2 bases from V and 7 bases from J, the junction contained 11 bases not matched to a gene. CDR1 is MNHNS and CDR2 is SASEGT in the germline V gene. The CDR3 contains 16 residues. The CDR3, as DNA: TGTGCCAGCAGTGAACTGGAGGCTAGCGGGGGTCGGGAGCAGTACTTC. It yields the protein CASSELEASGGREQYF.

The chain uses TRBV19 and TRBJ1-1; D remains unclear. Germline CDR1 is LNHDA and CDR2 is SQIVND (reference sequence). Trimming left V 10 bases short and J 3 bases short, with 21 bases between. The CDR3 is 15 residues long. CDR3 in amino acids: CATDPYPRSDTEAFF. The CDR3 coding sequence is TGTGCCACCGACCCTTATCCTAGGTCGGACACTGAAGCTTTCTTT.

With respect to this clone: Other DNA sequences in this sample translate to the same CDR3. The CDR3 nucleotides read TGCAGTGCCCGGGACTCTTACGAGCAGTACTTC. This translates into CSARDSYEQYF. The genes are TRBV20-1 and TRBJ2-7; TRBD2 is a possible D gene (6 bases). There are 11 residues in the CDR3. Germline CDR1 reads DFQATT; CDR2 reads SNEGSKA (reference sequence). Trimming pared 6 bases from V and 4 bases from J, leaving 10 bases between.

The CDR3 sequence: CASSPGRLGYGYTF. DNA for the CDR3: TGTGCCAGCAGCCCCGGCAGGTTGGGCTATGGCTACACCTTC. The chain joins TRBV2 to TRBJ1-2; D call uncertain. The V gene's germline CDR1 is SNHLY and CDR2 FYNNEI. There are 14 residues in the CDR3. V was cut by 6 bases and J by 4 bases, with 15 bases left in between.

The CDR3 coding sequence is TGTGCCAGTAGTTACCGGGACAGCCAAGAGACCCAGTACTTC. Its translation: CASSYRDSQETQYF. This chain joins TRBV19 and TRBJ2-5; 7 nucleotides agree with TRBD1. V shed 5 bases and J 1 base; nucleotides not matched to a gene: 4. This CDR3 is 14 amino acids long. The germline V gene has CDR1 LNHDA and CDR2 SQIVND (reference sequence).

The chain couples TRBV7-6 to TRBJ1-1, with D possibly matching TRBD1 (6 bases). CDR3 length: 16 amino acids. Germline CDR1 and CDR2: SGHVS and FNYEAQ. V was shortened by 4 bases and J by 0 bases, with 15 bases between the two germline ends. CDR3 DNA sequence: TGTGCCAGCAGCTCCCGAGGGGGGGAGATGAACACTGAAGCTTTCTTT. This encodes CASSSRGGEMNTEAFF.

V is TRBV18 and J is TRBJ1-2; the match to TRBD1 covers 7 bases. This CDR3 is 20 amino acids long. The germline CDR1 and CDR2 sequences are KGHSH and LQKENI. With 1 base clipped from V and 1 base from J, the junction kept 18 bases outside the gene matches. The CDR3: CASSPRGARDSYNINYGYTF. CDR3 sequence (DNA): TGTGCCAGCTCACCACGTGGGGCAAGGGACAGCTATAATATTAACTATGGCTACACCTTC.

This chain joins TRBV5-4 and TRBJ2-1; D might be TRBD1 (5 bases). This CDR3 contains 15 residues. With 4 bases removed from V and 7 bases from J, the gap between germline ends came to 18 bases. CDR1 and CDR2 from the germline V gene are SGHNT and YYREEE (reference sequence). The CDR3 DNA sequence: TGTGCCAGCAGCCTCGTGGGATCAGGGCCAAATGAGCAGTTCTTC. It codes for CASSLVGSGPNEQFF. Variable domain in full (rest from reference TRBV5-4 and TRBJ2-1): ETGVTQSPTHLIKTRGQQVTLRCSSQSGHNTVSWYQQALGQGPQFIFQYYREEENGRGNFPPRFSGLQFPNYSSELNVNALELDDSALYLCASSLVGSGPNEQFFGPGTRLTVL.